This T cell receptor (beta chain) was profiled in a study of cytomegalovirus exposure and HLA in healthy donors. Findings and limits, study-wide: It was reported that TCR beta sequences correctly inferred the HLA-A and HLA-B alleles for most subjects. Productive rates of about 90% or about 30% were seen for most TCR beta V segments in an earlier analysis. In a later analysis, parvovirus B19, influenza, CMV and Epstein-Barr virus appeared linked to several top co-occurrence clusters.

Both 60 Vbeta primers and 13 Jbeta primers went into the PCR. Repertoires were generated with immunoSEQ multiplex PCR, while TCRdb's copy carries only in-frame clones and drops some. The table lists about 180,000 clones, around 80% of them singletons, with roughly 1.5% in the top ten. With respect to this clone: Its target is unknown.

Source material: PBMCs. This TCR was recovered from a man between 18 and 35 years old in good health and CMV-seronegative.

CDR3 region: CASSLSGGPSHEQFF. CDR3 DNA: TGCGCCAGCAGCTTGTCGGGGGGGCCTAGTCATGAGCAGTTCTTC. The V gene is TRBV5-1, the J gene TRBJ2-1; 8 bases align to TRBD2. V shed 1 base and J 8 bases; nucleotides not matched to a gene: 8. CDR1 is SGHRS and CDR2 is YFSETQ in the germline V gene. The CDR3 has 15 amino acids.